This T cell receptor beta chain was sequenced for a study of blood T cells in healthy people across ages. With a J-beta primer mix and a sample-barcoded 5' primer, a second PCR ran 7 to 11 cycles. A single record per CDR3 protein comes from TCRdb applying MiXCR to the 5' RACE reads. The sample has some 1.4 million distinct CDR3 sequences; roughly 40% are singletons. Germline V lookup: CDR1 KGHSH, CDR2 LQKENI. The CDR3 has 14 amino acids. With V trimmed by 5 bases and J by 3 bases, 6 bases remained unmatched. Investigators took about 10 milliliters of peripheral blood from every donor. The TCR sequence derives from a woman between 18 and 29 years old in good health. The sequencing sample was made of blood. J is TRBJ2-7 and V is TRBV18; 8 nucleotides align to TRBD1. The CDR3 protein is CASSEVTGGYEQYF. The CDR3 region has the DNA TGTGCCAGCTCAGAGGTCACAGGGGGCTACGAGCAGTACTTC.